Below, 15 T cell receptor beta chains from the same sample are listed, as sequenced in a study of T cells in Graves' hyperthyroidism and ophthalmopathy. Using RNA transcripts as the source, TCR beta CDR3 regions were amplified. The study used the HTBI primer set for a first-round RT-PCR of the TCR CDR3. MiXCR was run by TCRdb on the multiplex PCR reads, yielding one entry per CDR3 protein. Here the sample spans a few hundred thousand distinct CDR3 sequences, roughly 15% being singletons. Input material: blood. The receptors were gathered from a woman in her 40s with Graves' ophthalmopathy.

The sample holds a few counts of this clonotype. The chain couples TRBV6-1 to TRBJ2-5; 9 nucleotides align to TRBD2. The CDR3 contains 17 residues. V was clipped by 1 base and J by 5 bases; unmatched bases: 11. Germline CDR1 reads MNHNS; CDR2 reads SASEGT. CDR3 protein: CASSEEASGVIWETQYF. CDR3 in DNA: TGTGCCAGCAGTGAAGAGGCTAGCGGGGTAATCTGGGAGACCCAGTACTTC.

As concerns this clonotype: The junction departs from the called germline gene at one end, perhaps through a read error. The J gene is TRBJ2-1, the V gene TRBV20-1; 10 positions match TRBD2. The germline gives CDR1 DFQATT, CDR2 SNEGSKA (reference sequence). This CDR3 comprises 15 residues. CDR3 coding DNA: TGCAATGCTAGCAGAGCAGCGGGGGGGTACAATGAGCAGTTCTTC. Translation gives CNASRAAGGYNEQFF.

This clonotype was seen a handful of times. This chain connects TRBV19 to TRBJ1-5; 8 positions match TRBD1. J gave up 2 bases and V 0 bases, and 0 bases lay outside the gene matches. The germline V gene encodes CDR1 LNHDA and CDR2 SQIVND (reference sequence). The CDR3 contains 15 residues. CDR3 sequence: CASSIETGGNQPQHF. The CDR3 DNA sequence: TGTGCCAGTAGTATAGAGACAGGGGGCAATCAGCCCCAGCATTTT.

This clonotype was observed at least ten times. This chain uses TRBV11-2 with TRBJ2-1; 16 bases line up with TRBD2. Germline V CDR1 and CDR2: SGHAT, FQNNGV. The junction had 6 bases not matched to a gene; V was cut back by 5 bases and J by 8 bases. The CDR3 is 16 residues long. The CDR3: CASSRGLAGGQDEQFF. In DNA form, the CDR3 reads TGTGCCAGCAGCCGGGGACTAGCGGGGGGGCAGGATGAGCAGTTCTTC.

This clonotype was counted only a few times. In this CDR3 the conserved last residue, phenylalanine or tryptophan, is missing, so a read error is likely. J is TRBJ2-7 and V is TRBV2; 11 positions agree with TRBD1. The junction had 7 bases not matched to a gene; V was cut back by 2 bases and J by 4 bases. Germline lookup yields CDR1 SNHLY and CDR2 FYNNEI. This CDR3 comprises 16 residues. Written as DNA, the CDR3 is TGTGCCAGCAGTGAAAGGGGGACAGGGGGAAGGTACGAGCAGTACCTC. It encodes CASSERGTGGRYEQYL.

This clonotype was recorded at least ten times. V usage is TRBV3-1 and J usage is TRBJ2-1; TRBD1 is a possible D gene (8 bases). Per germline, CDR1 LGHDT and CDR2 YNNKEL (reference sequence). V gave up 0 bases and J gave up 8 bases, with 14 bases separating them. The CDR3 is 15 residues long. CDR3 loop: CASSQEYRGGDEQFF. The CDR3 DNA sequence: TGTGCCAGCAGCCAAGAGTACAGGGGGGGGGATGAGCAGTTCTTC.

This clonotype was seen at least ten times. CDR3 in amino acids: CSASTGIQGSYEQYF. As DNA, the CDR3 is TGCAGCGCATCGACGGGGATTCAAGGTTCCTACGAGCAGTACTTC. The J gene is TRBJ2-7, the V gene TRBV29-1, with D maybe TRBD2 (5 bases). The germline V gene has CDR1 SQVTM and CDR2 ANQGSEA. This CDR3 has 15 residues. V lost 7 bases to trimming and J lost 1 base, with 20 bases between them.

The V call is TRBV19, the J call TRBJ2-7; no clear D gene. Germline assignment: CDR1 LNHDA and CDR2 SQIVND (reference sequence). This CDR3 region has 13 residues. The V and J ends lost 4 bases and 6 bases respectively, with 13 bases between them. In DNA, the CDR3 is TGTGCCAGTAGTACTGGAGACGTCCGCGAGCAGTACTTC. Protein sequence: CASSTGDVREQYF.

Here the CDR3 reads CASNLRGQQETQYF. DNA of the CDR3: TGTGCCAGCAACCTGAGGGGGCAGCAAGAGACCCAGTACTTC. This chain connects TRBV7-9 to TRBJ2-5; 7 bases line up with TRBD1. Germline assignment: CDR1 SEHNR and CDR2 FQNEAQ (reference sequence). V was pared by 7 bases and J by 2 bases, with 7 bases of the junction left unmatched. The length of the CDR3 is 14 residues.

J is TRBJ1-2 and V is TRBV2; no reliable D call. CDR1 SNHLY and CDR2 FYNNEI come from the germline V gene. V shed 9 bases and J shed 4 bases, with 12 bases lying between them. CDR3 length: 12 residues. The DNA of the CDR3 is TGTGCCAGAAAAGGATTTGGCTATGGCTACACCTTC. This translates into CARKGFGYGYTF.

Of note for this clonotype: A much more abundant neighbour one base away suggests this may be a read error. The chain carries TRBV12-3 or TRBV12-4 and TRBJ1-6; a weak D match, TRBD1 (5 bases). The length of the CDR3 is 14 residues. V shed 6 bases and J shed 7 bases, with 13 bases lying between them. CDR3 residues: CASRRDVGNSPLHF. CDR3 in DNA: TGTGCCAGCAGGAGGGACGTCGGGAATTCACCCCTCCACTTT.

This clonotype was seen ten or more times. The chain combines TRBV10-3 with TRBJ1-1; D is possibly TRBD1 (6 bases). The ends were cut back, 0 bases at V and 2 bases at J, with 10 bases in the middle. Looked up from germline, CDR1 is ENHRY and CDR2 is SYGVKD. The CDR3 loop spans 15 amino acids. CDR3 DNA: TGTGCCATCAGTGAGTCGGGACACCCAAACACTGAAGCTTTCTTT. This encodes CAISESGHPNTEAFF.

The chain links TRBV19 to TRBJ2-1; 15 bases agree with TRBD2. Germline CDR1 and CDR2: LNHDA and SQIVND (reference sequence). This CDR3 is built from 17 residues. The V segment lost 5 bases and the J segment 9 bases; nucleotides outside the gene matches: 11. CDR3 bases: TGTGCCAGTAGTCCTCGGACTAGCGGGAGGGCTTTAGGTGAGCAGTTCTTC. Its protein is CASSPRTSGRALGEQFF.

This clonotype occurred many times. The rearrangement uses TRBV3-1 and TRBJ2-7; unclear D gene. CDR1 and CDR2 (germline): LGHDT, YNNKEL (reference sequence). The CDR3 length is 15 residues. V was clipped by 3 bases and J by 0 bases, with 12 bases between them. The CDR3, as DNA: TGTGCCAGCAGCCAGCAAAGGAGCGTCTCCTACGAGCAGTACTTC. It codes for CASSQQRSVSYEQYF.

This chain connects TRBV2 to TRBJ1-5, with TRBD1 as a possible D gene (5 bases). Germline V gene data show CDR1 as SNHLY and CDR2 as FYNNEI. This CDR3 spans 13 amino acids. The V gene lost 8 bases and the J gene lost 5 bases, with 13 bases spanning the gap. The CDR3 DNA sequence: TGTGCCAGCGGTGTGGGGGGGGATCAGCCCCAGCATTTT. Residues: CASGVGGDQPQHF.